Listed below are T cell receptor beta chains from one sample, sequenced in a study of graft-versus-host responses after intestinal transplantation. Their recognized antigens are unknown. Measured with immunoSEQ multiplex PCR; TCRdb has only the in-frame clones, and not every one. The sample has about 90,000 clones, 80% to 85% seen once; the top ten hold about a sixth. This material consisted of unstimulated CD8+ T cells sorted from spleen or lymph node cells, taken before intestinal transplant. Every receptor here comes from a human donor who received an intestinal transplant. CDR3s include the opening cysteine and the closing phenylalanine or tryptophan. Fields, in order: clone size, D gene, V gene, J gene, CDR3 DNA, CDR3 protein. A D gene is named only where the DNA matches it firmly. Clone size appears in some rows only: once, few, many, or a class for an expanded clone.

clone size: few; D gene: TRBD1; V gene: TRBV4-1; J gene: TRBJ2-5; CDR3 DNA: TGCGCCAGCAGCCAGGGGGACAGGGTTTTATGGGAGACCCAGTACTTC; CDR3 protein: CASSQGDRVLWETQYF
clone size: NA; D gene: TRBD2; V gene: TRBV4-1; J gene: TRBJ2-7; CDR3 DNA: TGCGCCAGCAGCCAAGACGGGGGGGACGAGCAGTACTTC; CDR3 protein: CASSQDGGDEQYF
clone size: NA; D gene: TRBD1; V gene: TRBV14; J gene: TRBJ1-4; CDR3 DNA: TGTGCCAGCAGCCCGACAGGGGCCCAAAATGAAAAACTGTTTTTT; CDR3 protein: CASSPTGAQNEKLFF
clone size: NA; D gene: NA; V gene: TRBV27; J gene: TRBJ2-7; CDR3 DNA: TGTGCCAGCAGTCCTTCCTACGAGCAGTACTTC; CDR3 protein: CASSPSYEQYF
clone size: few; D gene: NA; V gene: TRBV5-3; J gene: TRBJ2-2; CDR3 DNA: TGTGCCAGAAGCTTGGCCAGTGGGAAGAACACCGGGGAGCTGTTTTTT; CDR3 protein: CARSLASGKNTGELFF
clone size: NA; D gene: NA; V gene: TRBV27; J gene: TRBJ2-7; CDR3 DNA: TGTGCCAGCAGTTTATCAGGCGGCTCCTACGAGCAGTACTTC; CDR3 protein: CASSLSGGSYEQYF
clone size: few; D gene: NA; V gene: TRBV5-4; J gene: TRBJ2-7; CDR3 DNA: TGTGTCAGCAGCTTGGAGGTCCTGAGCGAGCAGTACTTC; CDR3 protein: CVSSLEVLSEQYF
clone size: NA; D gene: TRBD2; V gene: TRBV27; J gene: TRBJ2-3; CDR3 DNA: TGTGCCAGCAATAGTCCCGGTCTTGGGGGAGCGGGAGGTCCTCGCACAGATACGCAGTATTTT; CDR3 protein: CASNSPGLGGAGGPRTDTQYF
clone size: NA; D gene: NA; V gene: TRBV29-1; J gene: TRBJ2-5; CDR3 DNA: TGCAGCGTCCCGGGCCCGGGGGGCCAGGAGACCCAGTACTTC; CDR3 protein: CSVPGPGGQETQYF
clone size: NA; D gene: NA; V gene: TRBV10-1; J gene: TRBJ2-1; CDR3 DNA: TGCGCCAGCAGTGAGTCCCGGGACTCCGGGTGGGATGAGCAGTTCTTC; CDR3 protein: CASSESRDSGWDEQFF
clone size: NA; D gene: TRBD2; V gene: TRBV18; J gene: TRBJ2-7; CDR3 DNA: TGTGCCAGCTCACCGACTAGCGGGAAGTACGAGCAGTACTTC; CDR3 protein: CASSPTSGKYEQYF
clone size: NA; D gene: NA; V gene: TRBV7-9; J gene: TRBJ2-7; CDR3 DNA: TGTGCCAGCCAAACACCGCTTAGCTACGAGCAGTACTTC; CDR3 protein: CASQTPLSYEQYF
clone size: NA; D gene: TRBD2; V gene: TRBV7-6; J gene: TRBJ2-1; CDR3 DNA: TGTGCCAGCAGCCGAGGGCCACTAGCGTCCTACAATGAGCAGTTCTTC; CDR3 protein: CASSRGPLASYNEQFF
clone size: NA; D gene: TRBD2; V gene: TRBV7-6; J gene: TRBJ2-7; CDR3 DNA: TGTGCCAGCAGCCTGACTAGCGGGGGATTCTACGAGCAGTACTTC; CDR3 protein: CASSLTSGGFYEQYF
clone size: few; D gene: NA; V gene: TRBV6-5; J gene: TRBJ2-1; CDR3 DNA: TGTGCCAGCAGTTACGCGACCGGGAATGAGCAGTTCTTC; CDR3 protein: CASSYATGNEQFF
clone size: NA; D gene: TRBD1; V gene: TRBV4-1; J gene: TRBJ1-2; CDR3 DNA: TGCGCCAGCAGCCAGGCTAAAGGGGGCGAGGGGGCGCCTTTCTATGGCTACACCTTC; CDR3 protein: CASSQAKGGEGAPFYGYTF
clone size: NA; D gene: NA; V gene: TRBV10-2; J gene: TRBJ2-7; CDR3 DNA: TGCGCCAGCAGTGCATCAGGGCCCCTTCCCTACGAGCAGTACTTC; CDR3 protein: CASSASGPLPYEQYF
clone size: NA; D gene: TRBD1; V gene: TRBV15; J gene: TRBJ2-7; CDR3 DNA: TGTGCCACCAGCAGCGCTGCCGGGACAGGGCACCTCTACGAGCAGTACTTC; CDR3 protein: CATSSAAGTGHLYEQYF
clone size: NA; D gene: NA; V gene: TRBV7-7; J gene: TRBJ2-1; CDR3 DNA: TGTGCCAGCAGCTTCGGGGGCGACTACAATGAGCAGTTCTTC; CDR3 protein: CASSFGGDYNEQFF
clone size: NA; D gene: TRBD1; V gene: TRBV5-4; J gene: TRBJ1-1; CDR3 DNA: TGTGCCAGCAGCTTGGGTAGGGGGCTGTTGGACACTGAAGCTTTCTTT; CDR3 protein: CASSLGRGLLDTEAFF
clone size: NA; D gene: NA; V gene: TRBV15; J gene: TRBJ1-4; CDR3 DNA: TGTGCCACCAGCAGAGACGGGGGACCCAATGAAAAACTGTTTTTT; CDR3 protein: CATSRDGGPNEKLFF
clone size: once; D gene: NA; V gene: TRBV27; J gene: TRBJ2-3; CDR3 DNA: TGTGCCAGCAGTTTTGACGCAAGCACAGATACGCAGTATTTT; CDR3 protein: CASSFDASTDTQYF
clone size: once; D gene: NA; V gene: TRBV6-6; J gene: TRBJ2-1; CDR3 DNA: TGTGCCACCAACAGGGTTCCGGGGGCCTACAATGAGCAGTTCTTC; CDR3 protein: CATNRVPGAYNEQFF
clone size: NA; D gene: TRBD2; V gene: TRBV27; J gene: TRBJ2-1; CDR3 DNA: TGTGCCAGCAGTAGGGACTATATCAATGAGCAGTTCTTC; CDR3 protein: CASSRDYINEQFF
clone size: NA; D gene: NA; V gene: TRBV7-3; J gene: TRBJ2-5; CDR3 DNA: TGTGCCAGCAGCTTAACGGGGTTCCAAGAGACCCAGTACTTC; CDR3 protein: CASSLTGFQETQYF
clone size: NA; D gene: TRBD2; V gene: TRBV13; J gene: TRBJ2-3; CDR3 DNA: TGTGCCAGCGGAGACAGCGGGGGGGCCACAGATACGCAGTATTTT; CDR3 protein: CASGDSGGATDTQYF
clone size: NA; D gene: NA; V gene: TRBV15; J gene: TRBJ2-2; CDR3 DNA: TGTGCCACCAGCAGTTTTCGGGAGAGGGGAATAACCGGGGAGCTGTTTTTT; CDR3 protein: CATSSFRERGITGELFF
clone size: NA; D gene: NA; V gene: TRBV4-1; J gene: TRBJ2-2; CDR3 DNA: TGCGCCAGCAGCCAAGATTCGTGGACCGGGGAGCTGTTTTTT; CDR3 protein: CASSQDSWTGELFF
clone size: NA; D gene: NA; V gene: TRBV6-5; J gene: TRBJ1-1; CDR3 DNA: TGTGCCAGCAGTCCCTGGGACGCCGAGTTGTATCGAGCTTTCTTT; CDR3 protein: CASSPWDAELYRAFF
clone size: NA; D gene: TRBD1; V gene: TRBV23-1; J gene: TRBJ1-4; CDR3 DNA: TGCGCCAGCAGTCAGGGGGACAGGGGACTAGCAACTAATGAAAAACTGTTTTTT; CDR3 protein: CASSQGDRGLATNEKLFF
clone size: NA; D gene: NA; V gene: TRBV11-2; J gene: TRBJ1-4; CDR3 DNA: TGTGCCAGCAGCTTAATAGGGATGGGTAATGAAAAACTGTTTTTT; CDR3 protein: CASSLIGMGNEKLFF
clone size: NA; D gene: TRBD2; V gene: TRBV6-5; J gene: TRBJ2-5; CDR3 DNA: TGTGCCAGCAGTTCCGGTAGCGGGGGGCAAGAGACCCAGTACTTC; CDR3 protein: CASSSGSGGQETQYF
clone size: NA; D gene: NA; V gene: TRBV9; J gene: TRBJ2-7; CDR3 DNA: TGTGCCAGCAGCGTAGATTCGGGGTCCTACGAGCAGTACTTC; CDR3 protein: CASSVDSGSYEQYF
clone size: NA; D gene: TRBD1; V gene: TRBV11-2; J gene: TRBJ1-5; CDR3 DNA: TGTGCCAGCAGCCAGGGCGAGGGCAGGGGGCCAGGGCAGCCCCAGCATTTT; CDR3 protein: CASSQGEGRGPGQPQHF
clone size: NA; D gene: NA; V gene: TRBV30; J gene: TRBJ1-5; CDR3 DNA: TGTGCCTGGAGTACCCCGGAGCAGGGAAGCAATCAGCCCCAGCATTTT; CDR3 protein: CAWSTPEQGSNQPQHF
clone size: NA; D gene: NA; V gene: TRBV11-2; J gene: TRBJ1-2; CDR3 DNA: TGTGCCAGCAGCCTCCCCCGGGACCCTACAGGATTTCGGAACTATGGCTACACCTTC; CDR3 protein: CASSLPRDPTGFRNYGYTF
clone size: NA; D gene: NA; V gene: TRBV19; J gene: TRBJ2-7; CDR3 DNA: TGTGCCAGTAGTGGCCGGGACCGAACCTACGAGCAGTACTTC; CDR3 protein: CASSGRDRTYEQYF
clone size: few; D gene: TRBD2; V gene: TRBV4-1; J gene: TRBJ2-1; CDR3 DNA: TGCGCCAGCAGCCCCCCGGGGAGGGTTTATAATGAGCAGTTCTTC; CDR3 protein: CASSPPGRVYNEQFF
clone size: NA; D gene: NA; V gene: TRBV10-3; J gene: TRBJ1-1; CDR3 DNA: TGTGCCATCAGGGTAGGGACGGTGAACACTGAAGCTTTCTTT; CDR3 protein: CAIRVGTVNTEAFF
clone size: NA; D gene: TRBD1; V gene: TRBV5-1; J gene: TRBJ2-3; CDR3 DNA: TGCGCCAGCAGCTGGGGGGACAGGGAGGTAGATACGCAGTATTTT; CDR3 protein: CASSWGDREVDTQYF
clone size: NA; D gene: NA; V gene: TRBV4-1; J gene: TRBJ2-7; CDR3 DNA: TGCGCCAGCAGCCTTCCCCTGGGCCCGGGACGGAACCACGAGCAGTACTTC; CDR3 protein: CASSLPLGPGRNHEQYF
clone size: few; D gene: TRBD1; V gene: TRBV5-6; J gene: TRBJ2-2; CDR3 DNA: TGTGCCAGCAGCTTGGGATGGCAGGGGGCGACCGGGGAGCTGTTTTTT; CDR3 protein: CASSLGWQGATGELFF
clone size: NA; D gene: NA; V gene: TRBV27; J gene: TRBJ2-1; CDR3 DNA: TGTGCCAGCAGCCCCGGTGGGGGTGAGCAGTTCTTC; CDR3 protein: CASSPGGGEQFF
clone size: NA; D gene: TRBD2; V gene: TRBV9; J gene: TRBJ2-7; CDR3 DNA: TGTGCCAGCAGCGTAGCGGGGGGACCGTCCTACGAGCAGTACTTC; CDR3 protein: CASSVAGGPSYEQYF
clone size: medium-sized; D gene: NA; V gene: TRBV7-3; J gene: TRBJ2-2; CDR3 DNA: TGTGCCAGCAGCTTAGCCGGCGAAGGGGAGCTGTTTTTT; CDR3 protein: CASSLAGEGELFF
clone size: NA; D gene: TRBD2; V gene: TRBV5-1; J gene: TRBJ2-7; CDR3 DNA: TGCGCCAGCAGCACGGGCTATAGCGGGATGAGGGACGAGCAGTACTTC; CDR3 protein: CASSTGYSGMRDEQYF